Following are 19 T cell receptor beta chains from one sample sequenced in a study of response to subunit inactivated influenza vaccine (dated by TCRdb to 2016 to 2019). The library was generated by RT-PCR. The instrument given in TCRdb is Illumina HiSeq 2500. TCRdb ran its own pipeline on the public reads, namely fastp trimming at Q25 and MiXCR clone calling, and kept in-frame beta chains. Every CDR3 protein is listed once, alongside the most common genes and DNA of its rows. Within this sample are around 600,000 distinct CDR3 sequences, with approximately 10% of them counted one time only. The ten top clones hold approximately 11% of the sample. This sample also appeared in a second study, on T cells expressing NK-cell markers. The second paper states: TCR beta cDNA libraries were made by 5'RACE template switching that added a universal primer site and unique molecular identifiers.

Sequenced here: PBMCs from blood, sampled on the day of vaccination. The receptors originated from a man in his fifties who received an inactivated influenza vaccine. Donor details come from another sample of the same person, matched by shared clones.

This clonotype was observed at least ten times. This chain links TRBV7-2 with TRBJ2-2; 11 nucleotides agree with TRBD2. The CDR3 has 15 residues. CDR1 is SGHTA and CDR2 is FQGNSA in the germline V gene. V dropped 6 bases and J dropped 4; count of bases not matched to a gene: 4. CDR3 sequence: CASSLTSGSTGELFF. The CDR3 region has the DNA TGTGCCAGCAGTTTAACTAGCGGGAGCACCGGGGAGCTGTTTTTT. The full variable domain, rest sourced from reference TRBV7-2 and TRBJ2-2, is GAGVSQSPSNKVTEKGKDVELRCDPISGHTALYWYRQSLGQGLEFLIYFQGNSAPDKSGLPSDRFSAERTGGSVSTLTIQRTQQEDSAVYLCASSLTSGSTGELFFGEGSRLTVL.

This clonotype came up many times. The chain couples TRBV27 to TRBJ2-7; D call uncertain. Germline loops: CDR1 MNHEY, CDR2 SMNVEV (reference sequence). The CDR3 consists of 12 residues. V was pared by 5 bases and J by 0 bases, with 5 bases between. The CDR3: CASSPNSYEQYF. The DNA for the CDR3 is TGTGCCAGCAGTCCTAACTCCTACGAGCAGTACTTC.

This clonotype was counted at least ten times. V usage is TRBV20-1 and J usage is TRBJ1-2; no clear D. Trimming pared 3 bases from V and 7 bases from J, leaving 15 bases between. The CDR3 length is 13 residues. The germline V gene encodes CDR1 DFQATT and CDR2 SNEGSKA (reference sequence). The DNA of the CDR3 is TGCAGTGCTAGGGTGTCAGCACGGTCTGGCTACACCTTC. Translated, it gives CSARVSARSGYTF.

This clonotype was seen a few times. The CDR3 DNA follows: TGTGCCAGCAGCCCTATTACCGACAGGCCTGGGGATACGCAGTATTTT. Encoded protein: CASSPITDRPGDTQYF. The J gene is TRBJ2-3, the V gene TRBV9, with a weak D call TRBD1 (6 bases). V dropped 4 bases and J dropped 6 bases, with 21 bases sitting between them. Germline V gene data show CDR1 as SGDLS and CDR2 as YYNGEE. This CDR3 is built from 16 residues.

Ten or more counts support this clonotype. The V and J genes are TRBV12-3 or TRBV12-4 and TRBJ2-2; D is perhaps TRBD1 (5 bases). This CDR3 is 13 amino acids long. V was clipped by 6 bases and J by 7 bases, with 12 bases between them. DNA of the CDR3: TGTGCCAGCAGCCAACAGGTCCGCGGGGAGCTGTTTTTT. Residues: CASSQQVRGELFF.

This clonotype was observed at least ten times. This chain links TRBV5-1 with TRBJ1-1; D is uncertain. CDR1 is SGHRS, CDR2 YFSETQ, per germline. This CDR3 is built from 15 residues. Between the trimmed V and J ends, which lost 0 bases and 4 bases, there was a span of 13 bases. The CDR3 here is CASSLDLPAGTEAFF. The CDR3 DNA follows: TGCGCCAGCAGCTTGGATCTCCCCGCAGGCACTGAAGCTTTCTTT. Looking up the rest from reference TRBV5-1 and TRBJ1-1 gives the full variable domain: KAGVTQTPRYLIKTRGQQVTLSCSPISGHRSVSWYQQTPGQGLQFLFEYFSETQRNKGNFPGRFSGRQFSNSRSEMNVSTLELGDSALYLCASSLDLPAGTEAFFGQGTRLTVV.

This clonotype has only a few counts. The V and J genes are TRBV5-5 and TRBJ2-3; D tentatively fits TRBD1 or TRBD2 (5 bases each). Between the trimmed V and J ends, which lost 2 bases and 10 bases, there was a span of 20 bases. CDR1 and CDR2 from the germline V gene are SGHKS and YYEKEE (reference sequence). The CDR3 covers 15 residues. CDR3 protein: CASSFGTGGFVAQYF. In DNA, the CDR3 is TGTGCCAGCAGCTTTGGGACGGGCGGGTTCGTGGCGCAGTATTTT.

This chain connects TRBV11-1 to TRBJ2-1; a weak D match, TRBD1 (5 bases). In germline, CDR1 is SGHAT, CDR2 FQDESV (reference sequence). This CDR3 spans 19 amino acids. V lost 5 bases, J lost 0 bases, and 23 bases lay in between. The CDR3 here is CASSPKARGRAHSYNEQFF. The DNA for the CDR3 is TGTGCCAGCAGCCCGAAGGCACGAGGCAGGGCTCACTCCTACAATGAGCAGTTCTTC.

In this sample, this clonotype turned up a few times. The rearrangement joins TRBV5-1 to TRBJ1-2; 7 bases align to TRBD1. Germline V gene data show CDR1 as SGHRS and CDR2 as YFSETQ. V trimming: 0 bases; J trimming: 4 bases; junction bases outside the gene matches: 3. This CDR3 contains 14 residues. The CDR3 spells CASSLEGASYGYTF. CDR3 bases: TGCGCCAGCAGCTTGGAGGGGGCGAGCTATGGCTACACCTTC.

The rearrangement uses TRBV5-1 and TRBJ1-2; a possible D gene is TRBD1 (6 bases). The V and J ends lost 2 bases and 8 bases respectively, with 10 bases between them. This CDR3 region has 12 residues. Germline lookup yields CDR1 SGHRS and CDR2 YFSETQ. In DNA form, the CDR3 reads TGCGCCAGCAGCTTACACAGGGAAGGCTACACCTTC. Its translation is CASSLHREGYTF.

The rearrangement joins TRBV20-1 to TRBJ1-1; perhaps TRBD1 as D (5 bases). This CDR3 has 14 amino acids. The V end was cut by 0 bases, the J end by 5 bases, with 13 bases between. Germline-derived CDR1 and CDR2 are DFQATT and SNEGSKA (reference sequence). The CDR3: CSARDYQGGTEAFF. The DNA of the CDR3 is TGCAGTGCTAGAGATTACCAGGGTGGAACTGAAGCTTTCTTT.

This clonotype was observed many times. CDR3 coding DNA: TGTGCCAGCAGTTTGCCGGCGAGAAACATTCAGTACTTC. Its translation: CASSLPARNIQYF. V and J are TRBV12-3 or TRBV12-4 and TRBJ2-4; D not resolved. Between the trimmed V and J ends, which lost 3 bases and 6 bases, there was a span of 9 bases. The CDR3 contains 13 residues.

This clonotype was counted at least ten times. The rearrangement uses TRBV5-1 and TRBJ2-1, with TRBD2 matching 9 bases. Germline lookup yields CDR1 SGHRS and CDR2 YFSETQ. The CDR3 runs to 16 residues. V lost 0 bases to trimming and J lost 1 base; unmatched junction nucleotides: 2. CDR3: CASSLVAGVSYNEQFF. CDR3 in DNA: TGCGCCAGCAGCTTGGTAGCGGGAGTGTCCTACAATGAGCAGTTCTTC.

This clonotype occurred many times. The CDR3 protein is CASSFRHEQYF. The CDR3 DNA reads as TGTGCCAGCAGTTTCAGGCACGAGCAGTACTTC. The rearrangement joins TRBV12-3 or TRBV12-4 to TRBJ2-7; D call uncertain. Deletions cut 3 bases from V and 5 bases from J, with 5 bases between. The length of the CDR3 is 11 residues.

This chain joins TRBV12-3 or TRBV12-4 and TRBJ2-5, with D possibly called TRBD1 or TRBD2 (5 bases each). The length of the CDR3 is 12 residues. V lost 5 bases and J lost 5, with 9 bases in between. CDR3 amino acids: CASSGGLETQYF. The CDR3 DNA reads as TGTGCCAGCAGTGGGGGTCTCGAGACCCAGTACTTC.

V usage is TRBV10-3 and J usage is TRBJ2-2, with D perhaps assigned TRBD1 or TRBD2 (5 bases each). Trimming took off 0 bases at V and 6 bases at J, with 20 bases between the two ends. The CDR3 has 18 amino acids. Looked up from germline, CDR1 is ENHRY and CDR2 is SYGVKD. CDR3 nucleotide sequence: TGTGCCATCAGTGAGTCGAATCGACAGCGAACTAGGGCCGGGGAGCTGTTTTTT. Translated, it gives CAISESNRQRTRAGELFF.

This clonotype was seen a few times. This sequence joins TRBV11-2 and TRBJ1-4; D gene uncertain. With 3 bases removed from V and 4 bases from J, the gap between germline ends came to 12 bases. In germline, CDR1 is SGHAT, CDR2 FQNNGV. The CDR3 sequence is 15 residues long. The DNA of the CDR3 is TGTGCCAGCAGCTTCGGTGATCGCTTTAATGAAAAACTGTTTTTT. It translates to CASSFGDRFNEKLFF.

This clonotype turned up a few times. This sequence joins TRBV6-2 or TRBV6-3 and TRBJ2-1; 8 bases are shared with TRBD1. The length of the CDR3 is 16 residues. The germline gives CDR1 MNHEY, CDR2 SVGEGT. The ends lost 2 bases at V and 4 bases at J; junction bases unmatched: 7. In DNA form, the CDR3 reads TGTGCCAGCAGTTACCCGGACAGGGTAGGGTACAATGAGCAGTTCTTC. It encodes CASSYPDRVGYNEQFF.

In its sample, this clonotype was seen a few times. CDR3: CASNRGGDNEQFF. CDR3 coding DNA: TGTGCCAGCAATCGGGGAGGGGACAATGAGCAGTTCTTC. The chain has TRBV27 and TRBJ2-1; 7 positions match TRBD2. Germline V gene lookup returns CDR1 MNHEY and CDR2 SMNVEV (reference sequence). This CDR3 region has 13 residues. The V segment lost 7 bases and the J segment 5 bases; nucleotides outside the gene matches: 5.